This section outlines one T cell receptor beta chain sequence together with its context. The antigen it binds to is not known. Per-nucleotide qualities are absent, and no much larger clonotype sits a single base away. TCR beta CDR3 regions were amplified from genomic DNA by bias-controlled multiplex PCR with the immunoSEQ v3 hsTCRB kit. The TCR libraries were sequenced on an Illumina NextSeq 500 to roughly 2 million read pairs for survey level or roughly 4.5-6 million read pairs for deep level. In the paper's pipeline: V, D and J genes were assigned, non-productive sequences were removed, and clonality was reported by immunoSEQ Analyzer software. Repertoires were compared using productive Simpson clonality and Morisita overlap index of productive TRB rearrangements between infused TIL and blood. The absolute count of a clonotype in blood was estimated by multiplying the lymphocyte count by the CD3+ fraction and by the productive frequency of the clone. TCRdb stores this immuneACCESS table with in-frame sequences only. Part of the clones is absent; in the studies checked, under half of the shortfall reflects unresolved V genes, and no reason is known for the rest. V, J and clone size derive from that table, while D and trimming were established from the DNA sequence. This sample gives over 10,000 clones in total; approximately 80% of them show up just once. The ten top clones hold roughly a tenth of the sample.

These data originate in a study of TIL therapy for anti-PD-1-resistant metastatic lung cancer (dated by TCRdb to the early 2020s). In terms of the full investigation: Tumors were harvested before any PD-1/PD-L1 blockade; patients then received nivolumab, and those progressing received lymphodepletion, expanded TIL infusion and IL-2. Enrolled patients had a median age of around 51 years (range roughly 35-85) and a median tumor PD-L1 proportion score of under 7%. The cohort was predominantly lung adenocarcinoma, with a few EGFR-mutant and two ALK-rearranged tumors, and half of patients were current or former smokers. A median non-synonymous tumor mutation burden of around 1.5 mutations per megabase was determined across the cohort by whole-exome sequencing. T cell receptor beta sequencing of tumor and peripheral blood served to follow clonotypes across the tumor, the expanded TIL product, and serial blood samples. Broader findings and caveats from the paper: Clonotypes from the infused TIL partially replaced the baseline peripheral repertoire and then declined over months, and persistence showed no apparent association with response. The study protocol defined all tumor marker inferences as exploratory. The cohort was highly selected, including more treatment-naive, never-smoker and oncogene-addicted patients than is typical, which limits generalizability.

The time point label here, explained by the study, means: pre-treatment sample, taken before nivolumab and TIL therapy. Adults with stage 4 NSCLC were enrolled from late 2017 to January 2020 in a dual-center phase I trial. The samples were drawn from an open-label, single-arm phase I trial testing tumor-infiltrating lymphocyte therapy combined with nivolumab in advanced non-small cell lung cancer. Blood mononuclear cells from EDTA tubes were isolated by Ficoll gradient, snap-frozen as pellets, and DNA was extracted with a Qiagen mini-prep kit. The CDR3 goes from the cysteine to the phenylalanine over 14 residues. The read is trimmed to its CDR3 DNA, 42 bases read in frame from base 1. The germline V gene specifies SNHLY as CDR1 and FYNNEI as CDR2. Germline trimming amounts to 6 bases on V and 8 bases on J, with 8 as the count of junction bases outside the gene matches.

The TCR originated in a person between 25 and 80 years old with non-small cell lung cancer. The chain is encoded by TRBV2 joined to TRBJ2-1; TRBD1 aligns with 9 central bases. The sample here was blood, taken at baseline. The DNA reads as follows: TGTGCCAGCAGAAAGGACAGGGGTAACCATGAGCAGTTCTTC. Translated, this is CASRKDRGNHEQFF.